The present TCR beta chain was sequenced within a study of blood T cell repertoires in COVID-19. Researchers sorted participants into cohorts using their self-reported clinical history. Trimming stripped 9 bases from V and 4 bases from J, with 12 bases between. The CDR3 covers 12 residues. Germline loops: CDR1 LNHDA, CDR2 SQIVND (reference sequence). Only in-frame clones appear in the TCRdb table, and some are missing; sequencing was by immunoSEQ multiplex PCR. The table lists some 260,000 clones, 85% to 90% of them singletons. Sequenced sample: PBMCs or T cells enriched from blood (not recorded which). This receptor was identified in a man between 40 and 49 years old who had recovered from COVID-19. The chain employs TRBV19 and TRBJ1-2; D remains ambiguous. CDR3 DNA sequence: TGTGCCAGCCAAAAAGCCCTCTATGGCTACACCTTC. Translation: CASQKALYGYTF.